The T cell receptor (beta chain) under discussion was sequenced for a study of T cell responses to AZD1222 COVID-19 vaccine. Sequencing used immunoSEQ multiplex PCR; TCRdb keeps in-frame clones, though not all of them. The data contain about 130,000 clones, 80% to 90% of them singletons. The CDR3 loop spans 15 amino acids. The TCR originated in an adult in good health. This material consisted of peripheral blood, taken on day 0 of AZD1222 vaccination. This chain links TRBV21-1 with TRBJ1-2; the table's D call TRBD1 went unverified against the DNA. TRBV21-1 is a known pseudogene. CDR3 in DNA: TGTGCCAGCAGCAAAGCCTGCAGGGGTTCAAGCGGCTACACCTTC. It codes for CASSKACRGSSGYTF.